The 16 T cell receptor beta chains reported below all come from one sample, sequenced in a study of control samples from healthy donors and cancer patients (dated by TCRdb to 2018 to 2021). Library creation used the immunoSEQ multiplex PCR assay. This immuneACCESS table, as held by TCRdb, lists in-frame sequences with V and J called but not all clones. Of the missing ones, under half trace to an unresolved V gene in checked studies; the others have no known cause. The table for this sample lists about 170,000 clones; 93% of them were counted only once. The ten largest clones capture about 4% of the sample. The specimen sequenced was blood. These receptors were obtained from a woman aged 55-70 years in good health.

The chain uses TRBV5-3 and TRBJ2-7; D gene ambiguous. TRBV5-3 falls under the ORF class, with uncertain function. CDR3 size: 15 residues. The V and J ends lost 0 bases and 4 bases respectively, with 14 bases between them. The CDR3 nucleotides are TGTGCCAGAAGCTTGGTAGTGGGCACCGTGTACGAGCAGTACTTC. Encoded protein: CARSLVVGTVYEQYF.

The table lists this clone with a count of one. The chain has TRBV5-6 and TRBJ1-1; D is unresolved. Per germline, CDR1 SGHDT and CDR2 YYEEEE. The V gene lost 4 bases and the J gene lost 1 base, with 14 bases spanning the gap. The CDR3 covers 15 residues. The chain's CDR3 is CASSDEGFWNTEAFF. DNA for the CDR3: TGTGCCAGCAGCGACGAGGGATTCTGGAACACTGAAGCTTTCTTT.

CDR3 nucleotide sequence: TGCGCCAGCAGCCAGACAATTACAGATACGCAGTATTTT. As protein: CASSQTITDTQYF. The gene calls are TRBV4-3 and TRBJ2-3, with D uncertain. Trimming pared 3 bases from V and 3 bases from J, leaving 7 bases between. This CDR3 is 13 amino acids long. CDR1 is LGHNA and CDR2 is YSLEER in the germline V gene.

V usage is TRBV2 and J usage is TRBJ1-1; 7 positions match TRBD1. The trim removed 7 bases at V and 1 base at J, leaving 6 bases unmatched. CDR1 and CDR2 (germline): SNHLY, FYNNEI. The CDR3 has 14 residues. The CDR3 sequence: CASTRDRANTEAFF. Written as DNA, the CDR3 is TGTGCCAGCACCCGAGACAGGGCGAACACTGAAGCTTTCTTT.

The V call is TRBV3-1 (or the pseudogene TRBV3-2), the J call TRBJ2-7, with D uncertain. Deletions cut 5 bases from V and 3 bases from J, with 5 bases between. CDR3 size: 11 residues. Germline V gene data show CDR1 as LGHDT and CDR2 as YNNKEL (reference sequence). The CDR3 spells CASSARYEQYF. CDR3 sequence (DNA): TGTGCCAGCAGCGCCCGCTACGAGCAGTACTTC.

The chain links TRBV7-9 to TRBJ1-1, with 9 bases fitting TRBD1. Germline V lookup: CDR1 SEHNR, CDR2 FQNEAQ (reference sequence). The CDR3 is 19 amino acids. V lost 3 bases and J lost 3; bases outside the gene matches: 17. Written as DNA, the CDR3 is TGTGCCAGCAGCTTCCAACCGGGACAGGGATCCGGAGTTTACACTGAAGCTTTCTTT. The encoded protein is CASSFQPGQGSGVYTEAFF.

CDR3 nucleotide sequence: TGTGCCAGCAGAAAAGACAGGGTCTCACCCCTCCACTTT. Encoded protein: CASRKDRVSPLHF. The rearrangement uses TRBV7-6 and TRBJ1-6; 7 nucleotides line up with TRBD1. The CDR3 sequence is 13 residues long. After removal of 6 bases from V and 10 bases from J, the junction contained 6 bases not matched to a gene. Germline V CDR1 and CDR2: SGHVS, FNYEAQ.

V is TRBV14 and J is TRBJ1-2; D is unresolved. Trimming removed 1 base at V and 2 bases at J, with 8 bases between. The CDR3 is made up of 14 amino acids. Germline values: CDR1 SGHDN, CDR2 FVKESK. Here the CDR3 reads CASSQVLGNYGYTF. As DNA, the CDR3 is TGTGCCAGCAGCCAAGTATTAGGGAACTATGGCTACACCTTC.

This chain's CDR3 is CASSQLYDGQGETYEQYF. The CDR3 nucleotides are TGCGCCAGCAGCCAACTGTACGACGGACAGGGGGAAACCTACGAGCAGTACTTC. V gene TRBV4-3 combines with J gene TRBJ2-7; 10 bases are shared with TRBD1. V shed 2 bases, J shed 2 bases, and the junction held 12 bases outside the gene matches. The CDR3 covers 18 residues. Germline V gene lookup returns CDR1 LGHNA and CDR2 YSLEER.

This chain uses TRBV5-1 with TRBJ2-5; 9 bases are a match to TRBD1. This CDR3 is built from 15 residues. Germline V gives CDR1 SGHRS, CDR2 YFSETQ. The V and J ends lost 3 bases and 2 bases, in that order; junction bases with no gene match: 5. This chain's CDR3 is CASSYGQGRQETQYF. DNA for the CDR3: TGCGCCAGCAGCTATGGACAGGGGCGGCAAGAGACCCAGTACTTC. The whole variable domain, filled in from reference TRBV5-1 and TRBJ2-5, reads KAGVTQTPRYLIKTRGQQVTLSCSPISGHRSVSWYQQTPGQGLQFLFEYFSETQRNKGNFPGRFSGRQFSNSRSEMNVSTLELGDSALYLCASSYGQGRQETQYFGPGTRLLVL.

The chain recombines TRBV6-1 with TRBJ1-5; D gene uncertain. CDR3 length equals 17 residues. The V gene's germline CDR1 is MNHNS and CDR2 SASEGT. Trimming left V 9 bases short and J 2 bases short, with 23 bases between. This CDR3 reads CASRELKGFYGNQPQHF. Here the CDR3 DNA reads TGTGCCAGTAGGGAACTAAAAGGATTTTATGGCAATCAGCCCCAGCATTTT.

The rearrangement joins TRBV19 to TRBJ1-2; D is unresolved. This CDR3 contains 16 residues. The germline CDR1 and CDR2 sequences are LNHDA and SQIVND (reference sequence). V was pared by 0 bases and J by 6 bases, with 17 bases between. In DNA, the CDR3 is TGTGCCAGTAGTATAGATGCCGGGAGTCTAAGAGATGGCTACACCTTC. Amino acid sequence: CASSIDAGSLRDGYTF.

The chain employs TRBV19 and TRBJ2-1; D not resolved. The CDR3 covers 16 residues. Germline V lookup: CDR1 LNHDA, CDR2 SQIVND (reference sequence). Trimming shortened V by 6 bases and J by 2 bases, and 17 bases separated the two germline ends. Written as DNA, the CDR3 is TGTGCCAGTAGCGCAGGCGCACCAATCCCCTACAATGAGCAGTTCTTC. This gives the protein CASSAGAPIPYNEQFF. The whole variable domain, filled in from reference TRBV19 and TRBJ2-1, reads DGGITQSPKYLFRKEGQNVTLSCEQNLNHDAMYWYRQDPGQGLRLIYYSQIVNDFQKGDIAEGYSVSREKKESFPLTVTSAQKNPTAFYLCASSAGAPIPYNEQFFGPGTRLTVL.

J is TRBJ1-2 and V is TRBV6-5; 7 nucleotides match TRBD1. In germline, CDR1 is MNHEY, CDR2 SVGAGI. V lost 7 bases to trimming and J lost 8 bases; unmatched junction nucleotides: 16. CDR3 length: 15 residues. The chain's CDR3 is CASTEAPTGRYGYTF. CDR3 sequence (DNA): TGTGCCAGCACCGAGGCTCCGACAGGGAGGTACGGCTACACCTTC.

The genes are TRBV28 and TRBJ1-1; 7 bases agree with TRBD1. The CDR3 is 12 residues long. V was pared by 8 bases and J by 12 bases, with 12 bases of the junction left unmatched. Germline CDR1 MDHEN, CDR2 SYDVKM. CDR3 in DNA: TGTGCCAGCGAAAAGGTGGGACAGTCAACTTTCTTT. Protein product: CASEKVGQSTFF.

This clone was observed a single time. The gene calls are TRBV5-4 and TRBJ2-6; 8 positions agree with TRBD2. The germline V gene encodes CDR1 SGHNT and CDR2 YYREEE (reference sequence). V trimming: 5 bases; J trimming: 1 base; junction bases outside the gene matches: 8. The CDR3 spans 17 residues. The CDR3 nucleotides are TGTGCCAGCAGAAACTTCGGGGGGGCGTCTGGGGCCAACGTCCTGACTTTC. This encodes CASRNFGGASGANVLTF.